This TCR beta chain derives from a study of blood T cell repertoires in COVID-19. Study overall: Spain, Italy and the United States supplied samples that represented acute and convalescent COVID-19. PBMCs, B-cell-depleted T cells, or T cells were the source of the cDNA or gDNA that made up the material.

The CDR3 loop spans 13 amino acids. Germline V gene lookup returns CDR1 MNHEY and CDR2 SVGAGI. Trimming removed 2 bases from V and 8 bases from J, with 12 bases in between. Authors' processing steps: Nucleated cell counts were estimated from reference gene primer amplification. Libraries were prepared by immunoSEQ multiplex PCR; TCRdb keeps only in-frame clonotypes and omits some of them. That table supplies the V and J calls and clone size; D and trimming were determined from the DNA. This sample yields around 310,000 clones, of which approximately 91% are seen a single time; under 15% belongs to the top ten.

The TCR was taken from a woman in her fifties or sixties with acute or convalescent COVID-19. The sequenced material came from peripheral blood. The chain has TRBV6-5 and TRBJ1-2; the D gene is possibly TRBD1 (5 bases). The CDR3 here is CASSYPDKGGYTF. DNA for the CDR3: TGTGCCAGCAGTTACCCGGACAAAGGAGGCTACACCTTC.